This TCR beta chain is drawn from a study of shared clonotypes between healthy human individuals. In germline, CDR1 is LGHNA, CDR2 YSLEER. V was clipped by 0 bases and J by 1 base, with 14 bases between them. The CDR3 is 17 amino acids. Sequenced by immunoSEQ multiplex PCR; TCRdb stores in-frame clones only, minus some. The sample includes roughly 490,000 clones, about 82% of them seen just once. It was tens of millions of PBMCs that unsorted samples used for genomic DNA. The sequence was obtained from a woman aged 40-49 years in good health. Some clones in this sample may be carry-over from other donors' samples. The rearrangement uses TRBV4-3 and TRBJ2-3, with no clear D. The sample comprised PBMCs. The CDR3 DNA follows: TGCGCCAGCAGCCAAGAGTATGCCCGGTGGGGCACAGATACGCAGTATTTT. It is translated as CASSQEYARWGTDTQYF.